The 18 T cell receptor beta chains presented below share a single source sample, sequenced in a study of T cell clonotyping in hematopoietic cell transplantation. Time point specified: recipient sample about 28 days before transplant, after cytoreduction. Sequenced by immunoSEQ multiplex PCR; TCRdb stores in-frame clones only, minus some. In the table there are 25,000 to 35,000 clones, 90% to 95% of which are singletons. This sample comprised peripheral blood mononuclear cells, obtained before stem cell transplant. The source of these receptors is a man in his forties or fifties with acute myeloid leukemia. Some clones in this sample may be carry-over from other donors' samples.

The rearrangement joins TRBV6-6 to TRBJ2-2; weak D call: TRBD2 (5 bases). Looked up from germline, CDR1 is MNHNY and CDR2 is SVGAGI (reference sequence). V was trimmed by 7 bases and J by 6 bases, leaving 15 bases between them. The CDR3 extends over 14 amino acids. Here the CDR3 reads CASIPSGISGELFF. CDR3 nucleotide sequence: TGTGCCAGCATCCCCTCGGGGATTTCCGGGGAGCTGTTTTTT.

V and J are TRBV5-1 and TRBJ1-1; possible D gene TRBD1, 5 bases. The CDR3 contains 16 residues. CDR1 and CDR2 from the germline V gene are SGHRS and YFSETQ. Trimming shortened V by 5 bases and J by 0 bases, and 17 bases separated the two germline ends. This CDR3 reads CASSYVTVSMNTEAFF. CDR3 coding DNA: TGCGCCAGCAGTTATGTGACAGTCAGCATGAACACTGAAGCTTTCTTT.

The rearrangement links TRBV5-1 to TRBJ1-4; no firm D call. V was clipped by 4 bases and J by 4 bases, with 20 bases between them. The CDR3 loop spans 17 amino acids. Germline CDR1 SGHRS, CDR2 YFSETQ. CDR3 in amino acids: CASSLKSLASGNEKLFF. CDR3 DNA sequence: TGCGCCAGCAGCCTTAAGTCCTTGGCGTCCGGTAATGAAAAACTGTTTTTT.

The rearrangement uses TRBV5-1 and TRBJ2-2, with D possibly TRBD2 on 5 matching bases. Germline V gene data show CDR1 as SGHRS and CDR2 as YFSETQ. CDR3 length: 16 residues. Trimming left V 4 bases short and J 0 bases short, with 13 bases between. The CDR3 coding sequence is TGCGCCAGCAGCCGCGACGGGGTCGCGAACACCGGGGAGCTGTTTTTT. It specifies CASSRDGVANTGELFF.

The chain combines TRBV2 with TRBJ2-7; possible D gene TRBD2, 6 bases. The length of the CDR3 is 13 residues. V was shortened by 6 bases and J by 3 bases, with 12 bases between the two germline ends. The germline CDR1 and CDR2 sequences are SNHLY and FYNNEI. The CDR3 protein is CASRREANYEQYF. The CDR3 nucleotides are TGTGCCAGCAGGAGGGAGGCCAACTACGAGCAGTACTTC.

The chain carries TRBV28 and TRBJ1-5, with 7 bases that match TRBD1. This CDR3 region has 15 residues. Trimming took 7 bases from V and 4 from J; bases not matched to a gene: 10. Per germline, CDR1 MDHEN and CDR2 SYDVKM. DNA for the CDR3: TGTGCCAGCACCGCAGCGGGACAGATAAATCAGCCCCAGCATTTT. Protein: CASTAAGQINQPQHF.

V and J are TRBV28 and TRBJ1-1, with D perhaps matching TRBD1 (6 bases). The CDR3 totals 15 residues. V lost 5 bases and J lost 5, with 18 bases in between. Germline CDR1 is MDHEN and CDR2 is SYDVKM. CDR3 bases: TGTGCCAGCAGTCCCTGGGGGGGCGGTCGGACTGAAGCTTTCTTT. This gives the protein CASSPWGGGRTEAFF.

V is TRBV12-5 and J is TRBJ2-5, with a tentative D call TRBD2 (6 bases). V dropped 8 bases and J dropped 2 bases, with 12 bases sitting between them. Germline V CDR1 and CDR2: LGHNT, FRNRAP. The CDR3 runs 13 residues. The CDR3 region is CASTGLAQETQYF. In DNA, the CDR3 is TGTGCTAGTACGGGACTTGCTCAAGAGACCCAGTACTTC.

This clone was detected once. J is TRBJ1-1 and V is TRBV5-8; unclear D gene. The CDR3 has 12 residues. The germline CDR1 and CDR2 sequences are SGHTS and YDEGEE. V lost 4 bases, J lost 7 bases, and 11 bases lay in between. CDR3 protein: CASSTGFGEAFF. The CDR3 bases are TGTGCCAGCAGCACCGGTTTTGGTGAAGCTTTCTTT. The full variable domain, completed using reference TRBV5-8 and TRBJ1-1, is EAGVTQSPTHLIKTRGQQATLRCSPISGHTSVYWYQQALGLGLQFLLWYDEGEERNRGNFPPRFSGRQFPNYSSELNVNALELEDSALYLCASSTGFGEAFFGQGTRLTVV.

The CDR3 nucleotides read TGTGCCATCAGTGAGCGTCCAGGGGTGATAACCGGGGAGCTGTTTTTT. Protein: CAISERPGVITGELFF. The rearrangement joins TRBV10-3 to TRBJ2-2; D may be TRBD1 (6 bases). V was pared by 2 bases and J by 5 bases, with 15 bases between. CDR3 size: 16 residues. Germline CDR1 is ENHRY and CDR2 is SYGVKD.

The rearrangement uses TRBV28 and TRBJ2-3, with D tentatively TRBD1 (6 bases). With 5 bases removed from V and 2 bases from J, the gap between germline ends came to 14 bases. The germline V gene has CDR1 MDHEN and CDR2 SYDVKM. The CDR3 runs 15 residues. As DNA, the CDR3 is TGTGCCAGCAGTCAACTGGGACATATCACAGATACGCAGTATTTT. This codes for CASSQLGHITDTQYF.

The chain uses TRBV6-4 and TRBJ2-3, with 8 bases fitting TRBD1. Germline lookup yields CDR1 MRHNA and CDR2 SNTAGT. CDR3 length: 13 residues. V was clipped by 5 bases and J by 8 bases; unmatched bases: 6. The CDR3 region is CASSSGGSGTQYF. As DNA, the CDR3 is TGTGCCAGCAGTTCAGGGGGCTCAGGTACGCAGTATTTT.

The CDR3 sequence: CASSEGGKRAFF. CDR3 bases: TGTGCCAGTAGTGAGGGTGGCAAGCGCGCTTTCTTT. This chain joins TRBV19 and TRBJ1-1; D remains ambiguous. The CDR3 has 12 amino acids. CDR1 LNHDA and CDR2 SQIVND come from the germline V gene (reference sequence). V was clipped by 5 bases and J by 11 bases, with 15 bases between them.

The rearrangement joins TRBV12-2 to TRBJ2-7. TRBV12-2 is shown as a pseudogene. The CDR3 has 15 residues. The CDR3 bases are TGTGCAAGTCGCTTAGACGGGCGCGGTGGCGACGAGCAGTACTTC. Residues: CASRLDGRGGDEQYF.

This clone was detected only once. The genes are TRBV5-6 and TRBJ2-5; D call uncertain. V lost 2 bases, J lost 5 bases, and 10 bases lay in between. Per germline, CDR1 SGHDT and CDR2 YYEEEE. This CDR3 spans 13 amino acids. CDR3 DNA sequence: TGTGCCAGCAGCTTTAACGATCTTGAGACCCAGTACTTC. The encoded protein is CASSFNDLETQYF.

This chain joins TRBV7-9 and TRBJ1-3; D remains unclear. CDR1 SEHNR and CDR2 FQNEAQ come from the germline V gene (reference sequence). Trimming pared 7 bases from V and 6 bases from J, leaving 16 bases between. CDR3 length: 14 residues. DNA of the CDR3: TGTGCCAGCATGGTCCCCGGGAAACTAAACACCATATATTTT. Encoded protein: CASMVPGKLNTIYF.

The chain has TRBV7-9 and TRBJ2-2; either TRBD1 or TRBD2 may supply D (5 bases each). V was pared by 8 bases and J by 0 bases, with 19 bases between. Germline lookup yields CDR1 SEHNR and CDR2 FQNEAQ (reference sequence). The CDR3 loop spans 17 amino acids. The CDR3 DNA reads TGTGCCAGCGGTGCCCCCCGTGGGACCCCGAACACCGGGGAGCTGTTTTTT. This encodes CASGAPRGTPNTGELFF.

The gene calls are TRBV7-9 and TRBJ2-1; TRBD2 aligns across 13 bases. V trimming: 6 bases; J trimming: 6 bases; junction bases outside the gene matches: 5. CDR1 is SEHNR, CDR2 FQNEAQ, per germline (reference sequence). CDR3 length: 15 residues. As DNA, the CDR3 is TGTGCCAGCAGTTCGGGACTAGCGGGATTCAATGAGCAGTTCTTC. It translates to CASSSGLAGFNEQFF. The complete variable domain, with remaining parts taken from reference TRBV7-9 and TRBJ2-1, reads DTGVSQNPRHKITKRGQNVTFRCDPISEHNRLYWYRQTLGQGPEFLTYFQNEAQLEKSRLLSDRFSAERPKGSFSTLEIQRTEQGDSAMYLCASSSGLAGFNEQFFGPGTRLTVL.